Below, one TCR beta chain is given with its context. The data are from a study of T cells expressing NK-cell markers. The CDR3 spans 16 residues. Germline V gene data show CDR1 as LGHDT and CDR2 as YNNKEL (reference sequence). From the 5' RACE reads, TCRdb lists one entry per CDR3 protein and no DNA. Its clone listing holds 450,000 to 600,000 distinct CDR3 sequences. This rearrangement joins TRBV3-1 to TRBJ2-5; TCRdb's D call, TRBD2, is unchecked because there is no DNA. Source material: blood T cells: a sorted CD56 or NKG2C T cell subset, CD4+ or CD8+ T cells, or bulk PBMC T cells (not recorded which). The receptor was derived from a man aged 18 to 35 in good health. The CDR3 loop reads CASSQVMGHGGETQYF.